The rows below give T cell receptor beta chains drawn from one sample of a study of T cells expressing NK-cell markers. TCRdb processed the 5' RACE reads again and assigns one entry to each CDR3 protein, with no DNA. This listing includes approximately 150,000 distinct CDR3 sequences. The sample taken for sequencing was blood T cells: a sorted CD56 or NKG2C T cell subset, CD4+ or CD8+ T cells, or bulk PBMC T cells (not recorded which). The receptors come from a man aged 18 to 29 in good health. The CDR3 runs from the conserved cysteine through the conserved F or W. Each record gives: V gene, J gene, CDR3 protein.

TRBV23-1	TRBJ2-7	CASNTSGRACEQYF
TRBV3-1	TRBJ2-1	CASSQAGRGEQFF
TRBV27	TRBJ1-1	CASSIYPGPDYTEAFF
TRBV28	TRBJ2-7	CASSLHKDRNSYEQYF
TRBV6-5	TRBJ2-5	CASSYSHKSQETQYF
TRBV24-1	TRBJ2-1	CATSDRHSPAGGWDEQFF
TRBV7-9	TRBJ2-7	CASSSATSGIEQYF
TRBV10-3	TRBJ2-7	CAISRGYSSYEQYF
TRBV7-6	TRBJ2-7	CASSSLAGRAYEQYF
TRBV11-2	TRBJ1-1	CASSSGGATEAFF
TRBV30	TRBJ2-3	CAWRDSLGGPVTDTQYF